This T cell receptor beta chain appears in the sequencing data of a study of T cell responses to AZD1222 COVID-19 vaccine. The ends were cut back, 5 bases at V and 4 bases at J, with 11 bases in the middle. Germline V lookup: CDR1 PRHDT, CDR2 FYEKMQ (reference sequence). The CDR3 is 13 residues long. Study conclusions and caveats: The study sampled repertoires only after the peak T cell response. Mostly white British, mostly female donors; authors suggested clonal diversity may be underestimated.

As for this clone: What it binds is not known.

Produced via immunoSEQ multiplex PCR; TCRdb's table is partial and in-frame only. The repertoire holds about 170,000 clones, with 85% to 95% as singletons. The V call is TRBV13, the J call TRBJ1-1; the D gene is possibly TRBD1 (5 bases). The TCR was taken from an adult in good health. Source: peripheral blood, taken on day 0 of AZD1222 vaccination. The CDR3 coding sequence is TGTGCCAGCAGCCTTGAGACAGCCACTGAAGCTTTCTTT. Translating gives CASSLETATEAFF.